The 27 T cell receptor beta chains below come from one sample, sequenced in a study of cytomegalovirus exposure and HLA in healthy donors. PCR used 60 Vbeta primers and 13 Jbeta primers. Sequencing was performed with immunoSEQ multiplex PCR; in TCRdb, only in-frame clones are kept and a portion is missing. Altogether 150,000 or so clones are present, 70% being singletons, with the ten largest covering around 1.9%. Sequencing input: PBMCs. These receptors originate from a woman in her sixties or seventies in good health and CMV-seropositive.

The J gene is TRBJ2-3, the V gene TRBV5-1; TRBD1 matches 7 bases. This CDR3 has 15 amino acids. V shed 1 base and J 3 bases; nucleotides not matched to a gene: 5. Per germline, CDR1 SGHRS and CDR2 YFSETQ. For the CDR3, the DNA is TGCGCCAGCAGCTTGCGTCCAGGGGGAACAGATACGCAGTATTTT. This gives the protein CASSLRPGGTDTQYF.

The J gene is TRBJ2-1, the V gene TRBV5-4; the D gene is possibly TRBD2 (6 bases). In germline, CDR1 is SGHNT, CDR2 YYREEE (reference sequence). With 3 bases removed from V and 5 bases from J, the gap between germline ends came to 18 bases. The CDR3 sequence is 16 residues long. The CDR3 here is CASSWGTGLGHNEQFF. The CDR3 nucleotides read TGTGCCAGCAGCTGGGGGACTGGCCTCGGCCACAATGAGCAGTTCTTC.

CDR3 sequence: CASRFRDTETGELFF. The CDR3 region has the DNA TGTGCCAGCAGGTTCCGGGACACTGAAACCGGGGAGCTGTTTTTT. V usage is TRBV2 and J usage is TRBJ2-2; D possibly corresponds to TRBD1 (6 bases). V was cut by 6 bases and J by 5 bases, with 16 bases left in between. This CDR3 spans 15 amino acids. Per the germline V gene, CDR1 is SNHLY and CDR2 is FYNNEI.

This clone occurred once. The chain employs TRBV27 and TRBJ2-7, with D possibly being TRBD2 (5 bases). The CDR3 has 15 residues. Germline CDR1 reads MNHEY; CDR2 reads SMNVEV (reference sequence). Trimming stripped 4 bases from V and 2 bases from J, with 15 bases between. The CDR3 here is CASSSLAGLTYEQYF. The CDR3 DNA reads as TGTGCCAGCAGTTCCCTCGCGGGCCTCACCTACGAGCAGTACTTC.

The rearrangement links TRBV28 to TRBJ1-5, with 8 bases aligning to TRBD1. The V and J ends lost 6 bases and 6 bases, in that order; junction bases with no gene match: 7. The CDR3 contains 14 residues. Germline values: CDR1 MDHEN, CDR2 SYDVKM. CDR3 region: CASSLTGGIQPQHF. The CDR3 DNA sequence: TGTGCCAGCAGCTTAACAGGGGGGATTCAGCCCCAGCATTTT.

The CDR3 reads CVTSRQLNYGYTF. In nucleotides, the CDR3 is TGTGTGACCTCTAGACAGCTCAACTATGGCTACACCTTC. This chain links TRBV7-9 with TRBJ1-2; a weak D match, TRBD1 (5 bases). From germline, CDR1 is SEHNR and CDR2 FQNEAQ (reference sequence). CDR3 length equals 13 residues. The full variable domain, rest sourced from reference TRBV7-9 and TRBJ1-2, is DTGVSQNPRHKITKRGQNVTFRCDPISEHNRLYWYRQTLGQGPEFLTYFQNEAQLEKSRLLSDRFSAERPKGSFSTLEIQRTEQGDSAMYLCVTSRQLNYGYTFGSGTRLTVV.

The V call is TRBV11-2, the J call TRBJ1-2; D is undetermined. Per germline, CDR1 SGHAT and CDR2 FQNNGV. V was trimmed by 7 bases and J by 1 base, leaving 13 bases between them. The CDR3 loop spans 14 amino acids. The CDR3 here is CASTRDTFNYGYTF. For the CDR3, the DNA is TGTGCCAGCACCCGAGACACCTTTAACTATGGCTACACCTTC.

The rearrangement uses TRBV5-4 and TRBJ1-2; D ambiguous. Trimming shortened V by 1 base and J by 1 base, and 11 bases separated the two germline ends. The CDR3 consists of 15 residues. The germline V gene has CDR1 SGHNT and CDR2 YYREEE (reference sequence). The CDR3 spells CASSLSEPHNYGYTF. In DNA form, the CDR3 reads TGTGCCAGCAGCTTGAGCGAACCCCATAACTATGGCTACACCTTC.

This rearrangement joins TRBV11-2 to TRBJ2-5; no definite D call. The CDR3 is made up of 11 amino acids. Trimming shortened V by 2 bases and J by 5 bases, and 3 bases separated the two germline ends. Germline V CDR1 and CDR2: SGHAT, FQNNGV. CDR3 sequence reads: CASSLSETQYF. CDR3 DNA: TGTGCCAGCAGCTTATCGGAGACCCAGTACTTC. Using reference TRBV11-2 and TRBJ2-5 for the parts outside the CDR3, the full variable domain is EAGVAQSPRYKIIEKRQSVAFWCNPISGHATLYWYQQILGQGPKLLIQFQNNGVVDDSQLPKDRFSAERLKGVDSTLKIQPAKLEDSAVYLCASSLSETQYFGPGTRLLVL.

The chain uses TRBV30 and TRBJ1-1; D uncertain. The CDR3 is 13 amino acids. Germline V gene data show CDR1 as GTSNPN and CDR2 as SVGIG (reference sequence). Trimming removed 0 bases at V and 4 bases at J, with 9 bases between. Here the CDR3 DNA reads TGTGCCTGGAGTGTAACGCGGAGCACTGAAGCTTTCTTT. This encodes CAWSVTRSTEAFF.

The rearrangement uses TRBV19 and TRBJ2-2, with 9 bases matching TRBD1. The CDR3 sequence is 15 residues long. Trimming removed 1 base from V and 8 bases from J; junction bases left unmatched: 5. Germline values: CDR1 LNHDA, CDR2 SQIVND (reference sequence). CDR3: CASSIGRTGEGELFF. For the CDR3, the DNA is TGTGCCAGTAGTATAGGCCGGACAGGGGAAGGGGAGCTGTTTTTT.

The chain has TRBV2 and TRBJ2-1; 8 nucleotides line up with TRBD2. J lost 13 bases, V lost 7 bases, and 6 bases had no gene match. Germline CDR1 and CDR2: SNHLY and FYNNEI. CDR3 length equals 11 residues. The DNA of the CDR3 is TGTGCCAGCACTGCCGGGACTAGTCAGTTCTTC. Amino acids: CASTAGTSQFF.

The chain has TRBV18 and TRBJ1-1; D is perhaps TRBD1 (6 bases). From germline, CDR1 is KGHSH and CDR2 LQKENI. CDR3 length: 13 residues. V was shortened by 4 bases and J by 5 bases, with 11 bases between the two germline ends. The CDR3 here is CASSQYRVTEAFF. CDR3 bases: TGTGCCAGCTCACAGTACAGGGTAACTGAAGCTTTCTTT.

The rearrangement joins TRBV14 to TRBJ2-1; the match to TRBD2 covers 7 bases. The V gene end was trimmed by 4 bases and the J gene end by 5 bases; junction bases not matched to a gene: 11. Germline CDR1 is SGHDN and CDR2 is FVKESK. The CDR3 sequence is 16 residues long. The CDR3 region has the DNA TGTGCCAGCAGCCCCCTCTGGGGGGAGGGAAACAATGAGCAGTTCTTC. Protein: CASSPLWGEGNNEQFF.

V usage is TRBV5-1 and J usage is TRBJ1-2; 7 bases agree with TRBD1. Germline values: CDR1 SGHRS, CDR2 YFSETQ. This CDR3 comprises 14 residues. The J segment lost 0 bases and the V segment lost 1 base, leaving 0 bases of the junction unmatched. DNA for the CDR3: TGCGCCAGCAGCTTGCAGGGGGCTAACTATGGCTACACCTTC. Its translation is CASSLQGANYGYTF.

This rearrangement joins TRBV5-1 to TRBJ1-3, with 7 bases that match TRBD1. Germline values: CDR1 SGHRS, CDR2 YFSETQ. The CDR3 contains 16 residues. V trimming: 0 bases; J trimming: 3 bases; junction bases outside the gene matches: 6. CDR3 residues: CASSLAGTAFGNTIYF. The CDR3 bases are TGCGCCAGCAGCTTGGCCGGGACAGCTTTTGGAAACACCATATATTTT.

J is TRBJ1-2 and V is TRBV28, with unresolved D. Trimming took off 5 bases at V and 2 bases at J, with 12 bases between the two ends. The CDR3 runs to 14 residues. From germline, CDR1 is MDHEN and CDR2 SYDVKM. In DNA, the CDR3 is TGTGCCAGCAGTGGGCGATTTATCAACTATGGCTACACCTTC. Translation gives CASSGRFINYGYTF.

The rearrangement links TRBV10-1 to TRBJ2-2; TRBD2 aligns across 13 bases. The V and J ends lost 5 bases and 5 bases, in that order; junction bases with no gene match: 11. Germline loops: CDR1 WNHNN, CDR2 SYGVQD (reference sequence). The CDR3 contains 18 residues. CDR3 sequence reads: CASSKAGLAGDVTGELFF. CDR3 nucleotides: TGCGCCAGCAGTAAGGCCGGACTAGCGGGAGATGTTACCGGGGAGCTGTTTTTT.

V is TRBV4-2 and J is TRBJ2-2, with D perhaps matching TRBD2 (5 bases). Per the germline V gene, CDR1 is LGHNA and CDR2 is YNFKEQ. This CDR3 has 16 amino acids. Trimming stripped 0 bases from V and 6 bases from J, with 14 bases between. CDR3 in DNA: TGTGCCAGCAGCCAAGAAGATTCGGGGATGGCCGGGGAGCTGTTTTTT. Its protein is CASSQEDSGMAGELFF.

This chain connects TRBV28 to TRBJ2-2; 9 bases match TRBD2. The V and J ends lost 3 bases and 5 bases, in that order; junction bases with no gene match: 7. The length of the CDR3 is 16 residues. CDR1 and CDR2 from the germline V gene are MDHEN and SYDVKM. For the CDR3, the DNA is TGTGCCAGCAGTTTGGGGGCTAGCGGGACAACCGGGGAGCTGTTTTTT. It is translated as CASSLGASGTTGELFF.

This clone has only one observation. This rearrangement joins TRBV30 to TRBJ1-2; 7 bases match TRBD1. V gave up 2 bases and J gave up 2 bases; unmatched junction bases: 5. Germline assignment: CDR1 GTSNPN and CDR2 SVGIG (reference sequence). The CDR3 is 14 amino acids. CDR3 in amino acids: CAWSIQGPNYGYTF. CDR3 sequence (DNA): TGTGCCTGGAGTATACAGGGGCCAAACTATGGCTACACCTTC.

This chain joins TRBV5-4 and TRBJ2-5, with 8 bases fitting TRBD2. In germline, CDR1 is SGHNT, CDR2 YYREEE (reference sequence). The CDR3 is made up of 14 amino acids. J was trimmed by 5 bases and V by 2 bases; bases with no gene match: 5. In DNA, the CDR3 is TGTGCCAGCAGCTTTATTAGCGGGATGGAGACCCAGTACTTC. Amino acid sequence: CASSFISGMETQYF. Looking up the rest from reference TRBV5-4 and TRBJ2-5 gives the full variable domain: ETGVTQSPTHLIKTRGQQVTLRCSSQSGHNTVSWYQQALGQGPQFIFQYYREEENGRGNFPPRFSGLQFPNYSSELNVNALELDDSALYLCASSFISGMETQYFGPGTRLLVL.

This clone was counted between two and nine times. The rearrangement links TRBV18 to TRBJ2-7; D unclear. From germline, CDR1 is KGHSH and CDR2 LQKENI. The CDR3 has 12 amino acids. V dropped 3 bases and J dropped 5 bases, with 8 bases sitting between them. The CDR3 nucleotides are TGTGCCAGCTCACCTAGAGTTAACGAGCAGTACTTC. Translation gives CASSPRVNEQYF. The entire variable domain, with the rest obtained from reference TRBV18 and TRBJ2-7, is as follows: NAGVMQNPRHLVRRRGQEARLRCSPMKGHSHVYWYRQLPEEGLKFMVYLQKENIIDESGMPKERFSAEFPKEGPSILRIQQVVRGDSAAYFCASSPRVNEQYFGPGTRLTVT.

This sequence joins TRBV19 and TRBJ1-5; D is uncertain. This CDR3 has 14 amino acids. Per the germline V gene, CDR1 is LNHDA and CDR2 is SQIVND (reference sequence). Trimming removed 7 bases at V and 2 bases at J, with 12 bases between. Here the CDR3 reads CASTGNGGNQPQHF. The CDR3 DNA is TGTGCCAGTACCGGAAACGGGGGCAATCAGCCCCAGCATTTT. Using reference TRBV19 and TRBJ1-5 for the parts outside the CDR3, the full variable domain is DGGITQSPKYLFRKEGQNVTLSCEQNLNHDAMYWYRQDPGQGLRLIYYSQIVNDFQKGDIAEGYSVSREKKESFPLTVTSAQKNPTAFYLCASTGNGGNQPQHFGDGTRLSIL.

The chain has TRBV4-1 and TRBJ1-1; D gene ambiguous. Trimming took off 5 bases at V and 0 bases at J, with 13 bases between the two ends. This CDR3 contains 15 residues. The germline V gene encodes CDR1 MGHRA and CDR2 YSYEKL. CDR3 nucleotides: TGCGCCAGCAGCTCTTTACAGTACATGAACACTGAAGCTTTCTTT. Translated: CASSSLQYMNTEAFF.

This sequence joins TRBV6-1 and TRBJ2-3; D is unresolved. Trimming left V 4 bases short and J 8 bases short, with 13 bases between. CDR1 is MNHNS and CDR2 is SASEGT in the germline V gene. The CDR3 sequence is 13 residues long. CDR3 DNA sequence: TGTGCCAGCAGTGGGTTCCGAGATGGTACGCAGTATTTT. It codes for CASSGFRDGTQYF.

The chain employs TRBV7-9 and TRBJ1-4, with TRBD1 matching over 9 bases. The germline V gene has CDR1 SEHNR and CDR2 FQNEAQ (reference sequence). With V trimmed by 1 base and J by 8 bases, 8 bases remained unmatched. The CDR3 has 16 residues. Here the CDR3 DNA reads TGTGCCAGCAGCTTAGGGTCGCGGACAGGGGTCGAAAAACTGTTTTTT. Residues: CASSLGSRTGVEKLFF.